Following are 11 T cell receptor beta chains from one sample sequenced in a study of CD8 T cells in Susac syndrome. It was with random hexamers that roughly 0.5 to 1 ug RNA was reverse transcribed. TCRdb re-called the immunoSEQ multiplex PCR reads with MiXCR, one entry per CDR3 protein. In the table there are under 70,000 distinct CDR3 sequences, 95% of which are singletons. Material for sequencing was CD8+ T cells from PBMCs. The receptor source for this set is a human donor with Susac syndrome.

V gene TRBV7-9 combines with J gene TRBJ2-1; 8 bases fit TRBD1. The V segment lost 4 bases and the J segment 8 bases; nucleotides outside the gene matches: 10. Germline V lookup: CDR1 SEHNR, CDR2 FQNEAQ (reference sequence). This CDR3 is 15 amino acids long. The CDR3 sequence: CASSSRDRRNHEQFF. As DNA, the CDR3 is TGTGCCAGCAGCTCCCGGGACAGGAGAAACCATGAGCAGTTCTTC.

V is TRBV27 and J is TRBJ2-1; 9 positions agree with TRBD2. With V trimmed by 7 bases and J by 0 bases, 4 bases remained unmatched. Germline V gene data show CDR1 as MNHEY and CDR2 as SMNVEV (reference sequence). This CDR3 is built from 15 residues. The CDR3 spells CASTAGLASYNEQFF. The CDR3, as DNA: TGTGCCAGCACCGCGGGACTAGCCTCCTACAATGAGCAGTTCTTC.

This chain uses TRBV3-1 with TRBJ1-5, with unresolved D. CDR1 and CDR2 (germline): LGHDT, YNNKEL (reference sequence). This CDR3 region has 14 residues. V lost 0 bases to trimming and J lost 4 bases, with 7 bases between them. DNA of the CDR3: TGTGCCAGCAGCCAAGAGTGGGCAAATCAGCCCCAGCATTTT. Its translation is CASSQEWANQPQHF.

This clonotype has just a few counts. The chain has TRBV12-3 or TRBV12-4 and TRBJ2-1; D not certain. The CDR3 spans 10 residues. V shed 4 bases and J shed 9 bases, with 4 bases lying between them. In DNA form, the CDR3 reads TGTGCCAGCAGTTCGGGTGAGCAGTTCTTC. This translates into CASSSGEQFF.

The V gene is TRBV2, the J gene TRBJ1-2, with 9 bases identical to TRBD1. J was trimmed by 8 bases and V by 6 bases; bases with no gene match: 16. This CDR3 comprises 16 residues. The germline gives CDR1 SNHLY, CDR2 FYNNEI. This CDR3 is CASSDPEGQGFWGYTF. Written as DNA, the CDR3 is TGTGCCAGCAGCGACCCCGAGGGACAGGGATTCTGGGGCTACACCTTC.

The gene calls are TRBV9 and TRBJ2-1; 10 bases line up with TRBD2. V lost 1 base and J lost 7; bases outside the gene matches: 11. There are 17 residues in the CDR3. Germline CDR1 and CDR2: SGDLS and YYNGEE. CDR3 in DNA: TGTGCCAGCAGCGTATCCCTCCCTAGCGGGGGTTGGAATGAGCAGTTCTTC. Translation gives CASSVSLPSGGWNEQFF.

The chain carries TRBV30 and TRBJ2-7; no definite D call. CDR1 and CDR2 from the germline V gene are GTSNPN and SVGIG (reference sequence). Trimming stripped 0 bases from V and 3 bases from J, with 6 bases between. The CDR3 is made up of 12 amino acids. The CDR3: CAWSVTGYEQYF. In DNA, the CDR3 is TGTGCCTGGAGTGTAACGGGCTACGAGCAGTACTTC.

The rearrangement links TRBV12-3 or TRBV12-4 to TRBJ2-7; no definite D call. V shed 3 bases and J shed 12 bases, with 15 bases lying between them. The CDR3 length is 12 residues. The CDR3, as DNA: TGTGCCAGCAGTTTTGATCCGGATCCCCGGTACTTC. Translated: CASSFDPDPRYF.

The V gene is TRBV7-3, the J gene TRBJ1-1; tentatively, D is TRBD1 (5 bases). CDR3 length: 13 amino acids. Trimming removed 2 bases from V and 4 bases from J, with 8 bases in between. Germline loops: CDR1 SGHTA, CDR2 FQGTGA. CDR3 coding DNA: TGTGCCAGCAGCTTAGGGGGTACCACTGAAGCTTTCTTT. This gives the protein CASSLGGTTEAFF.

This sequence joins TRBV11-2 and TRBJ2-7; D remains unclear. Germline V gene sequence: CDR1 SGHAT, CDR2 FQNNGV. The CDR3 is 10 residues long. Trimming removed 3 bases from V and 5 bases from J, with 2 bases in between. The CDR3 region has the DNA TGTGCCAGCAGCTTCGACGAGCAGTACTTC. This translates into CASSFDEQYF. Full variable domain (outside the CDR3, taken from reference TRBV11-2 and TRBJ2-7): EAGVAQSPRYKIIEKRQSVAFWCNPISGHATLYWYQQILGQGPKLLIQFQNNGVVDDSQLPKDRFSAERLKGVDSTLKIQPAKLEDSAVYLCASSFDEQYFGPGTRLTVT.

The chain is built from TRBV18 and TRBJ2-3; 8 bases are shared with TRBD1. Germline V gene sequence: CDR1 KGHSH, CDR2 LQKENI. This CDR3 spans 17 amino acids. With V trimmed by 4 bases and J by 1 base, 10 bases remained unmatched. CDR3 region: CASSLRQGRSGTDTQYF. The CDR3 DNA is TGTGCCAGCTCACTCCGACAGGGGAGGTCGGGCACAGATACGCAGTATTTT.